This record concerns one T cell receptor (beta chain) sequence. This specimen belongs to a study of long-term antiretroviral therapy in people with HIV. Survey-level immunoSEQ v3.0 assays were run. The protocol was immunoSEQ multiplex PCR, while the TCRdb copy is restricted to in-frame clones and leaves out a portion. The table lists under 30,000 clones, about 76% of them singletons. Every one of the participants with HIV received treatment in the United States. The TCR comes from a woman aged 18-30 years with HIV. This sample comprised unsorted PBMCs, obtained at the start of antiretroviral therapy, before treatment.

The CDR3 here is CASTTPGGLKDTEAFF. Here the CDR3 DNA reads TGTGCCAGTACCACCCCTGGGGGTTTGAAGGACACTGAAGCTTTCTTT. The rearrangement links TRBV19 to TRBJ1-1, with D maybe TRBD1 (5 bases). This CDR3 region has 16 residues. V was pared by 7 bases and J by 3 bases, with 21 bases between. Germline lookup yields CDR1 LNHDA and CDR2 SQIVND (reference sequence).